This passage covers 17 T cell receptor beta chains from one sample sequenced in a study of cytomegalovirus exposure and HLA in healthy donors. The study ran its PCR with 60 Vbeta and 13 Jbeta primers. Sequencing was performed with immunoSEQ multiplex PCR; in TCRdb, only in-frame clones are kept and a portion is missing. The data hold over 150,000 clones, with 80% observed a single time. The sample consisted of PBMCs. The receptors shown here come from a woman aged 50 to 60 in good health and CMV-seronegative.

This chain connects TRBV5-5 to TRBJ1-1, with 10 bases that match TRBD1. From germline, CDR1 is SGHKS and CDR2 YYEKEE (reference sequence). This CDR3 region has 15 residues. V lost 1 base and J lost 5; bases outside the gene matches: 5. The CDR3 bases are TGTGCCAGCAGCTTGAAGACAGGGGGCCAGACTGAAGCTTTCTTT. This encodes CASSLKTGGQTEAFF.

This chain joins TRBV11-2 and TRBJ2-2, with 14 bases identical to TRBD2. J gave up 6 bases and V 2 bases, and 5 bases lay outside the gene matches. CDR1 is SGHAT and CDR2 is FQNNGV in the germline V gene. This CDR3 contains 17 residues. As DNA, the CDR3 is TGTGCCAGCAGCTTAATGGGACTAGCGGGAGTCGCCGGGGAGCTGTTTTTT. As protein: CASSLMGLAGVAGELFF.

The V gene is TRBV6-5, the J gene TRBJ1-2; 9 nucleotides line up with TRBD1. The CDR3 loop spans 16 amino acids. Per germline, CDR1 MNHEY and CDR2 SVGAGI. V was clipped by 2 bases and J by 5 bases; unmatched bases: 9. The CDR3 DNA is TGTGCCAGCAGTTACCGATCCACGGGACAGGGATATGGCTACACCTTC. Encoded protein: CASSYRSTGQGYGYTF.

The genes are TRBV10-1 and TRBJ2-3; TRBD2 agrees at 11 bases. Losses at the gene ends were 0 bases for V and 2 bases for J; bases not matched to a gene: 10. The CDR3 length is 19 residues. Germline V gene sequence: CDR1 WNHNN, CDR2 SYGVQD (reference sequence). CDR3: CASSESGMGLAELTDTQYF. The CDR3 bases are TGCGCCAGCAGTGAGTCGGGGATGGGACTAGCGGAGCTCACAGATACGCAGTATTTT.

The J gene is TRBJ2-1, the V gene TRBV5-5, with D possibly matching TRBD2 (5 bases). The CDR3 covers 15 residues. The V end lost 0 bases, the J end lost 2 bases, and 9 bases lay between the germline ends. Germline V gene lookup returns CDR1 SGHKS and CDR2 YYEKEE (reference sequence). The CDR3 region has the DNA TGTGCCAGCAGCTTGGAAGCGGAAACCTACAATGAGCAGTTCTTC. Amino acid sequence: CASSLEAETYNEQFF.

To note about this clone: Other nucleotide sequences in the sample specify the same CDR3. The DNA of the CDR3 is TGTGCCAGCAGAAAGAGTCCGGGAGAGACCCAGTACTTC. This sequence encodes CASRKSPGETQYF. The genes are TRBV11-3 and TRBJ2-5; no clear D. Trimming removed 6 bases from V and 4 bases from J, with 12 bases in between. This CDR3 comprises 13 residues. In germline, CDR1 is SGHNT, CDR2 YENEEA.

CDR3 sequence reads: CASSVRLAGGPFSYNEQFF. CDR3 bases: TGTGCCAGCAGCGTACGACTAGCGGGAGGGCCTTTCTCCTACAATGAGCAGTTCTTC. V is TRBV9 and J is TRBJ2-1; 14 bases match TRBD2. The CDR3 has 19 residues. V gave up 1 base and J gave up 0 bases; unmatched junction bases: 6. CDR1 and CDR2 (germline): SGDLS, YYNGEE.

The rearrangement joins TRBV9 to TRBJ1-1; a weak D match, TRBD1 (5 bases). The ends were cut back, 3 bases at V and 5 bases at J, with 20 bases in the middle. Germline-derived CDR1 and CDR2 are SGDLS and YYNGEE. The CDR3 sequence is 16 residues long. Written as DNA, the CDR3 is TGTGCCAGCAGCGGATCCCAACTCAGGGCGGAGACTGAAGCTTTCTTT. This sequence encodes CASSGSQLRAETEAFF. Full variable domain (missing parts from reference TRBV9 and TRBJ1-1): DSGVTQTPKHLITATGQRVTLRCSPRSGDLSVYWYQQSLDQGLQFLIQYYNGEERAKGNILERFSAQQFPDLHSELNLSSLELGDSALYFCASSGSQLRAETEAFFGQGTRLTVV.

This chain uses TRBV29-1 with TRBJ1-2; the D is unclear. This CDR3 has 13 residues. Germline CDR1 SQVTM, CDR2 ANQGSEA. Trimming took 4 bases from V and 8 from J, leaving 17 bases between them. The CDR3 nucleotides are TGCAGCGTTGGTCATGCTCTCCAACTGGGCTACACCTTC. Its protein is CSVGHALQLGYTF.

The chain is built from TRBV5-1 and TRBJ2-3; 9 nucleotides match TRBD1. Losses at the gene ends were 0 bases for V and 1 base for J; bases not matched to a gene: 3. CDR1 and CDR2 from the germline V gene are SGHRS and YFSETQ. CDR3 length: 16 amino acids. CDR3 region: CASSLGQGVGTDTQYF. The DNA for the CDR3 is TGCGCCAGCAGCTTGGGACAGGGGGTTGGCACAGATACGCAGTATTTT.

This chain connects TRBV5-4 to TRBJ1-4; 11 bases line up with TRBD1. The CDR3 has 15 amino acids. V gave up 4 bases and J gave up 7 bases; unmatched junction bases: 6. The germline V gene encodes CDR1 SGHNT and CDR2 YYREEE (reference sequence). The CDR3 bases are TGTGCCAGCAGCGGAACCGGGACAGGGGGTGAAAAACTGTTTTTT. Protein: CASSGTGTGGEKLFF.

The rearrangement links TRBV7-9 to TRBJ1-5, with 9 bases matching TRBD1. The CDR3 spans 15 residues. V lost 4 bases, J lost 4 bases, and 5 bases stayed unmatched. Germline loops: CDR1 SEHNR, CDR2 FQNEAQ (reference sequence). Written as DNA, the CDR3 is TGTGCCAGCAGCTCGGACAGGGGAATTAATCAGCCCCAGCATTTT. Amino acids: CASSSDRGINQPQHF.

In its sample, this clone was seen a few times. The chain recombines TRBV5-4 with TRBJ1-1; no firm D call. Per the germline V gene, CDR1 is SGHNT and CDR2 is YYREEE (reference sequence). The V end lost 4 bases, the J end lost 7 bases, and 11 bases lay between the germline ends. This CDR3 has 12 residues. The CDR3: CASSLQSHEAFF. The DNA for the CDR3 is TGTGCCAGCAGCCTACAGAGCCATGAAGCTTTCTTT.

Here the CDR3 reads CASSPGSQETQYF. The CDR3 DNA reads TGTGCCAGCAGCCCGGGGTCCCAAGAGACCCAGTACTTC. The rearrangement uses TRBV7-3 and TRBJ2-5; D might be TRBD2 (5 bases). Trimming took off 5 bases at V and 1 base at J, with 8 bases between the two ends. Per the germline V gene, CDR1 is SGHTA and CDR2 is FQGTGA. The CDR3 loop spans 13 amino acids.

In its sample, this clone was seen a few times. CDR3 DNA sequence: TGTGCCAGCAGCGGGGGACTAGCGGGAGGTGGGGATACGCAGTATTTT. Amino acids: CASSGGLAGGGDTQYF. J is TRBJ2-3 and V is TRBV9; 15 nucleotides line up with TRBD2. CDR1 and CDR2 (germline): SGDLS, YYNGEE. The CDR3 has 16 residues. The junction had 5 bases not matched to a gene; V was cut back by 3 bases and J by 6 bases.

This clone was seen just once. The chain links TRBV7-8 to TRBJ2-1; D might be TRBD1 (5 bases). This CDR3 spans 13 amino acids. Germline CDR1 and CDR2: SGHVS and FQNEAQ. The V gene lost 5 bases and the J gene lost 8 bases, with 13 bases spanning the gap. The CDR3 protein is CASSPRQTHEQFF. The CDR3 DNA reads TGTGCCAGCAGCCCTAGACAGACACATGAGCAGTTCTTC.

This clone has ten or more counts. The chain combines TRBV5-1 with TRBJ2-7, with 10 bases fitting TRBD2. The length of the CDR3 is 14 residues. V was pared by 4 bases and J by 5 bases, with 6 bases of the junction left unmatched. Germline assignment: CDR1 SGHRS and CDR2 YFSETQ. CDR3 coding DNA: TGCGCCAGCAGCCCAGCGGGGGGGTACCACGAGCAGTACTTC. This encodes CASSPAGGYHEQYF.